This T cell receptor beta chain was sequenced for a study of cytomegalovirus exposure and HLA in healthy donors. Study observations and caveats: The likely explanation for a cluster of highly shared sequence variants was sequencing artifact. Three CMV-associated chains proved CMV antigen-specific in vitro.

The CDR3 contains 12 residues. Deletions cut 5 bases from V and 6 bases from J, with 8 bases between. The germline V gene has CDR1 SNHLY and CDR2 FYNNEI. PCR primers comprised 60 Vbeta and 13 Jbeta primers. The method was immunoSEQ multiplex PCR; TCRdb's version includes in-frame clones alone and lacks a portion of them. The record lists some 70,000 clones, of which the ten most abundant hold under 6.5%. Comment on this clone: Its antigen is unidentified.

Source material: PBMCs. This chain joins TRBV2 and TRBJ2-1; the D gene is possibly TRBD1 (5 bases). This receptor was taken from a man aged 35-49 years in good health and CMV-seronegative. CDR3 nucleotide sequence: TGTGCCAGCAGTCGGCAGGGCAATGAGCAGTTCTTC. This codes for CASSRQGNEQFF.